Below, one T cell receptor beta chain is given with its context. Its antigen is not identified. A second about 6 to 12 cycle PCR used barcoded and J-beta primers. Tagging of each cDNA molecule was performed by a template-switch adaptor with 12 random nucleotides. TCRdb called the 5' RACE reads again in MiXCR, with one record for every CDR3 protein. The repertoire holds hundreds of thousands of distinct CDR3 sequences, with approximately 50% as singletons. Germline loops: CDR1 DFQATT, CDR2 SNEGSKA (reference sequence). The CDR3 is 13 residues long. V lost 6 bases and J lost 4, with 16 bases in between. The data were obtained in a study of blood T cells in healthy people across ages. Whole-study results and caveats: With age, beta diversity per million T cells declined roughly linearly, significantly by 40.

This clonotype originated in a woman aged 55-69 years in good health. The J gene is TRBJ2-7, the V gene TRBV20-1; no clear D gene. Sequencing used blood. The CDR3 here is CSANRRAAYEQYF. The CDR3 nucleotides read TGCAGTGCAAACCGTCGGGCAGCATACGAGCAGTACTTC.